This entry describes one TCR beta chain. Its target is unknown. The data are from a study of cytomegalovirus exposure and HLA in healthy donors. V lost 5 bases, J lost 9 bases, and 24 bases lay in between. CDR1 SGDLS and CDR2 YYNGEE come from the germline V gene. This CDR3 region has 17 residues. The study's findings and limits: Analyzed later, most CMV-associated TCR beta chains appeared HLA-restricted.

The primer mix had 60 Vbeta and 13 Jbeta primers. The table came from immunoSEQ multiplex PCR; TCRdb's copy has only in-frame clones and leaves some out. Of about 120,000 clones in the sample, 60% to 75% were seen once. The source is a woman aged 40 to 50 in good health and CMV-seropositive. The chain is built from TRBV9 and TRBJ1-6; D gene ambiguous. Sequenced: PBMCs. For the CDR3, the DNA is TGTGCCAGCAGTCTTCACGGACCCCACCTTGAGGGTTCACCCCTCCACTTT. Its protein product is CASSLHGPHLEGSPLHF.